Sequencing of this T cell receptor beta chain was carried out in a study of T cells in tumors after PD-1 blockade. On the study more broadly: Treatment was either pembrolizumab 200 mg every 3 weeks or cemiplimab 350 mg every 2 weeks. A subset received ongoing vismodegib 150 mg daily alongside anti-PD-1 therapy. Study-level findings and limits: Blood contained about 45% of the tumor's TCR clonotypes.

To note about this clone: The antigen remains unidentified.

V lost 0 bases, J lost 1 base, and 13 bases lay in between. The germline V gene has CDR1 MGHRA and CDR2 YSYEKL. The CDR3 covers 16 residues. Template: tumor biopsy or peripheral blood genomic DNA, 616-6,004 ng per sample. Data came from immunoSEQ multiplex PCR; TCRdb stores just in-frame clones and leaves some out. Of around 45,000 clones listed, under 85% are singletons. The sequence came from a human donor with advanced basal cell or squamous cell carcinoma (not recorded which). The chain combines TRBV4-1 with TRBJ2-7; D is possibly TRBD2 (7 bases). The sequencing used PBMCs, collected before anti-PD-1 therapy. The CDR3 reads CASSQDEGGGSYEQYF. In DNA form, the CDR3 reads TGCGCCAGCAGCCAAGATGAGGGAGGGGGATCCTACGAGCAGTACTTC.